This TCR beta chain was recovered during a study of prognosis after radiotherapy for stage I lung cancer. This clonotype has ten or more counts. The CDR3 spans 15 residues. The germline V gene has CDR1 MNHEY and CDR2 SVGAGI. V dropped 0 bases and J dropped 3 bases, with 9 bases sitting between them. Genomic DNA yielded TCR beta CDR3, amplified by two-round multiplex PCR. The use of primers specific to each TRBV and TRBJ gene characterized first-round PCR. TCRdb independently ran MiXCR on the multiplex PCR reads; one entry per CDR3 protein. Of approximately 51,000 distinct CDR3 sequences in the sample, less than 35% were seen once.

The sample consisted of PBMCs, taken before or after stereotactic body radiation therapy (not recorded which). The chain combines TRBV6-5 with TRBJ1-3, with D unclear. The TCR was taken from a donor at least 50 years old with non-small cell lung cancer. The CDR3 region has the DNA TGTGCCAGCAGTTACTCGGCCGCGCGTGGAAACACCATATATTTT. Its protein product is CASSYSAARGNTIYF.